This section outlines one TCR beta chain sequence together with its context. Its matching antigen is unknown. One entry per CDR3 protein, called by TCRdb with MiXCR from the 5' RACE reads. The sample lists hundreds of thousands of distinct CDR3 sequences; about an eighth were seen once. These data originate in a study of T-cell memory formation after mild COVID-19. General observations from the study: Day 15 to 85 contractors were CD4/CD8 balanced; later expanders leaned CD4+.

From germline, CDR1 is MNHNY and CDR2 SVGAGI (reference sequence). The CDR3 extends over 14 amino acids. The J segment lost 3 bases and the V segment lost 6 bases, leaving 5 bases of the junction unmatched. The chain has TRBV6-6 and TRBJ1-2; 9 bases fit TRBD1. The clonotype comes from a man younger than 30 who had mild COVID-19 (a few samples of this study predate the infection). Cell type and time point are not known. The sequencing sample was made of PBMCs or a T cell subset sorted from them (not recorded which). CDR3 amino acids: CASSRTGDYYGYTF. CDR3 DNA sequence: TGTGCCAGCAGCCGGACAGGGGATTACTATGGCTACACCTTC.